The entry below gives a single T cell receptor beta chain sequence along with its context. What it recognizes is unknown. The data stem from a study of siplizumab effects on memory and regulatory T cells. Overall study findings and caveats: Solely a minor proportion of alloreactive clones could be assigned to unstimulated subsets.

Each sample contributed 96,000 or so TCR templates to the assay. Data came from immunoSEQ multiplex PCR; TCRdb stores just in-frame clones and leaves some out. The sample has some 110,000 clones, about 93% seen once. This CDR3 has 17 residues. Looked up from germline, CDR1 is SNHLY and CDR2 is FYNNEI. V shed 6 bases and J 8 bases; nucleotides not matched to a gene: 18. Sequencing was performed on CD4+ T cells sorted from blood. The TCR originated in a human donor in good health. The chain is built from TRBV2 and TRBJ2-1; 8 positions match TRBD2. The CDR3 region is CASRGTRSSYYRDEQFF. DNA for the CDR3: TGTGCCAGCAGAGGGACTAGATCCTCCTATTATCGGGATGAGCAGTTCTTC.